Below are 31 T cell receptor beta chains sequenced from a single sample in a study of identical twins. One entry per CDR3 protein results from TCRdb running MiXCR on the 5' RACE reads. The sample records about 530,000 distinct CDR3 sequences, 15% being singletons. The same specimen was also included in a second study, on yellow fever vaccine responses in identical twins.

Sequenced material: CD4+ T cells sorted from blood. These receptors came from a woman under 30 in good health.

On this clonotype: The junction does not match germline at one end; this may be a read error. The chain joins TRBV5-1 to TRBJ2-5; TRBD2 is a possible D gene (6 bases). This CDR3 has 14 amino acids. Germline V gene lookup returns CDR1 SGHRS and CDR2 YFSETQ. The CDR3 sequence is CASGLEGYQETQYF. CDR3 bases: TGCGCCAGCGGCTTGGAGGGGTACCAAGAGACCCAGTACTTC.

This chain links TRBV7-2 with TRBJ2-3; 7 nucleotides match TRBD2. Germline assignment: CDR1 SGHTA and CDR2 FQGNSA. The CDR3 contains 12 residues. V was clipped by 10 bases and J by 5 bases; unmatched bases: 6. The DNA for the CDR3 is TGTGCCACTCGACTAGCCGGAGATACGCAGTATTTT. It yields the protein CATRLAGDTQYF.

The chain is built from TRBV11-1 and TRBJ2-1; tentatively, D is TRBD2 (6 bases). From germline, CDR1 is SGHAT and CDR2 FQDESV (reference sequence). CDR3 length equals 19 residues. V lost 3 bases to trimming and J lost 5 bases, with 26 bases between them. CDR3 residues: CASSFRLGRLADDDNEQFF. Here the CDR3 DNA reads TGTGCCAGCAGCTTCCGATTAGGGCGTTTAGCGGACGACGACAATGAGCAGTTCTTC.

This clonotype has more than one count but fewer than ten. V and J are TRBV10-2 and TRBJ2-2, with 11 bases matching TRBD1. The germline gives CDR1 WSHSY, CDR2 SAAADI. The CDR3 covers 15 residues. J was trimmed by 7 bases and V by 6 bases; bases with no gene match: 7. CDR3 in amino acids: CASRAGQGANGELFF. In DNA form, the CDR3 reads TGCGCCAGCAGAGCTGGACAGGGGGCGAACGGGGAGCTGTTTTTT.

This clonotype was seen at least ten times. The chain couples TRBV12-3 or TRBV12-4 to TRBJ2-3; D uncertain. Deletions cut 6 bases from V and 3 bases from J, with 10 bases between. The CDR3 has 13 amino acids. Here the CDR3 reads CASRRVGTDTQYF. As DNA, the CDR3 is TGTGCCAGCAGAAGGGTGGGGACAGATACGCAGTATTTT.

V gene TRBV4-1 combines with J gene TRBJ2-1, with D perhaps TRBD1 (6 bases). The germline CDR1 and CDR2 sequences are MGHRA and YSYEKL. Trimming took off 0 bases at V and 7 bases at J, with 13 bases between the two ends. This CDR3 is 15 amino acids long. CDR3 amino acids: CASSQERQGWNEQFF. As DNA, the CDR3 is TGCGCCAGCAGCCAAGAACGGCAGGGGTGGAATGAGCAGTTCTTC.

A few counts support this clonotype. The chain combines TRBV20-1 with TRBJ2-7; D is uncertain. This CDR3 region has 16 residues. CDR1 is DFQATT, CDR2 SNEGSKA, per germline (reference sequence). Trimming cost V 2 bases and J 3 bases, with 20 bases left between them. CDR3 sequence: CSARTTIRDTNYEQYV. For the CDR3, the DNA is TGCAGTGCTAGAACCACAATTAGAGACACAAACTACGAGCAGTACGTC.

This clonotype showed up just a few times. V gene TRBV6-1 combines with J gene TRBJ1-1; maybe TRBD1 (6 bases). Germline V gives CDR1 MNHNS, CDR2 SASEGT. V lost 5 bases, J lost 2 bases, and 12 bases lay in between. The CDR3 has 14 residues. In DNA form, the CDR3 reads TGTGCCAGCAGTAGCGTGGGGGGCAACACTGAAGCTTTCTTT. Protein product: CASSSVGGNTEAFF.

The J gene is TRBJ2-3, the V gene TRBV12-3 or TRBV12-4; TRBD2 is a possible D gene (6 bases). V shed 5 bases and J shed 0 bases, with 18 bases lying between them. The CDR3 totals 17 residues. CDR3 protein: CASSPPSGGISTDTQYF. The CDR3 DNA reads TGTGCCAGCAGTCCCCCCTCGGGCGGGATCAGCACAGATACGCAGTATTTT.

This clonotype was found a few times. CDR3 nucleotide sequence: TGTGCCACCAGTGATTCAGCAGGGGGCGCTGGGGCCAACGTCCTGACTTTC. Translated: CATSDSAGGAGANVLTF. The chain carries TRBV24-1 and TRBJ2-6; 8 nucleotides match TRBD1. This CDR3 comprises 17 residues. Germline V gene lookup returns CDR1 KGHDR and CDR2 SFDVKD. The V gene end was trimmed by 2 bases and the J gene end by 2 bases; junction bases not matched to a gene: 4.

This rearrangement joins TRBV10-3 to TRBJ1-1; possibly TRBD1 for D (6 bases). Germline lookup yields CDR1 ENHRY and CDR2 SYGVKD. The ends were cut back, 11 bases at V and 5 bases at J, with 18 bases in the middle. The CDR3 contains 13 residues. CDR3 sequence reads: CALSRTEGTEAFF. Here the CDR3 DNA reads TGTGCCTTATCACGGACAGAGGGAACTGAAGCTTTCTTT.

This clonotype occurred many times. The chain has TRBV12-3 or TRBV12-4 and TRBJ2-3; 10 bases align to TRBD2. The CDR3 is 13 amino acids. The V and J ends lost 7 bases and 6 bases, in that order; junction bases with no gene match: 4. The CDR3 spells CASTSGSSDTQYF. The CDR3 DNA follows: TGTGCCAGCACTAGCGGGAGTAGTGATACGCAGTATTTT.

V and J are TRBV18 and TRBJ2-6, with D possibly TRBD1 on 5 matching bases. Germline CDR1 and CDR2: KGHSH and LQKENI. V was pared by 4 bases and J by 0 bases, with 10 bases between. CDR3 length: 16 residues. The CDR3 spells CASSRKDTSGANVLTF. The CDR3, as DNA: TGTGCCAGCTCACGGAAGGACACCTCTGGGGCCAACGTCCTGACTTTC.

This clonotype appeared a few times. The chain links TRBV18 to TRBJ1-2, with 11 bases lining up with TRBD1. There are 15 residues in the CDR3. V lost 3 bases and J lost 5; bases outside the gene matches: 5. Germline CDR1 and CDR2: KGHSH and LQKENI. The CDR3 region is CASSPGQGAPYGYTF. The CDR3 DNA follows: TGTGCCAGCTCACCCGGACAGGGGGCCCCTTATGGCTACACCTTC.

This clonotype was picked up a small number of times. The rearrangement uses TRBV20-1 and TRBJ2-7; 11 positions agree with TRBD2. The trim removed 6 bases at V and 1 base at J, leaving 8 bases unmatched. The CDR3 is 15 residues long. Germline-derived CDR1 and CDR2 are DFQATT and SNEGSKA (reference sequence). CDR3 coding DNA: TGCAGTGCCATCACTAGCGGGAGTTTATCCTACGAGCAGTACTTC. Residues: CSAITSGSLSYEQYF.

This clonotype was seen a few times. The V and J genes are TRBV5-1 and TRBJ2-2, with D perhaps TRBD1 (5 bases). Trimming removed 5 bases at V and 0 bases at J, with 8 bases between. CDR1 is SGHRS, CDR2 YFSETQ, per germline. The CDR3 runs to 14 residues. CDR3 bases: TGCGCCAGCAGAGACAGTCCGAACACCGGGGAGCTGTTTTTT. Translated: CASRDSPNTGELFF. The complete variable domain, with remaining parts taken from reference TRBV5-1 and TRBJ2-2, reads KAGVTQTPRYLIKTRGQQVTLSCSPISGHRSVSWYQQTPGQGLQFLFEYFSETQRNKGNFPGRFSGRQFSNSRSEMNVSTLELGDSALYLCASRDSPNTGELFFGEGSRLTVL.

Many counts were recorded for this clonotype. The CDR3 region has the DNA TGTGCCAGCAGGGACACAGATACGCAGTATTTT. This translates into CASRDTDTQYF. This chain links TRBV7-9 with TRBJ2-3; D is uncertain. The CDR3 length is 11 residues. With 6 bases removed from V and 2 bases from J, the gap between germline ends came to 3 bases. The germline gives CDR1 SEHNR, CDR2 FQNEAQ (reference sequence).

This clonotype was found a few times. V is TRBV5-1 and J is TRBJ2-1; D remains unclear. The V end was cut by 0 bases, the J end by 10 bases, with 20 bases between. Germline CDR1 is SGHRS and CDR2 is YFSETQ. This CDR3 spans 16 amino acids. The chain's CDR3 is CASSLVTANVRTEQFF. As DNA, the CDR3 is TGCGCCAGCAGCTTGGTTACGGCTAACGTACGAACCGAGCAGTTCTTC.

The table lists this clonotype with a few counts. V usage is TRBV7-9 and J usage is TRBJ2-5, with D possibly called TRBD1 or TRBD2 (5 bases each). The ends were cut back, 0 bases at V and 2 bases at J, with 13 bases in the middle. This CDR3 contains 16 residues. CDR1 and CDR2 (germline): SEHNR, FQNEAQ (reference sequence). Here the CDR3 DNA reads TGTGCCAGCAGCTTAGCGCAGGGATGGGGGCAAGAGACCCAGTACTTC. Its protein is CASSLAQGWGQETQYF.

The CDR3 loop reads CASSPPYGQNTGELFF. The DNA of the CDR3 is TGTGCCAGCAGCCCCCCCTACGGACAGAACACCGGGGAGCTGTTTTTT. The V gene is TRBV5-6, the J gene TRBJ2-2, with D perhaps TRBD1 (5 bases). The CDR3 length is 16 residues. Germline V gene data show CDR1 as SGHDT and CDR2 as YYEEEE. Deletions cut 4 bases from V and 1 base from J, with 14 bases between.

The V and J genes are TRBV10-3 and TRBJ1-6, with a tentative D call TRBD1 (5 bases). Trimming took off 5 bases at V and 6 bases at J, with 17 bases between the two ends. The CDR3 loop spans 16 amino acids. Germline CDR1 and CDR2: ENHRY and SYGVKD. CDR3 nucleotide sequence: TGTGCCATCAGTCCCCTCCAGGGTAGCGGTAATTCACCCCTCCACTTT. It translates to CAISPLQGSGNSPLHF.

This chain connects TRBV3-1 to TRBJ2-3; 12 positions agree with TRBD2. Germline V gene sequence: CDR1 LGHDT, CDR2 YNNKEL (reference sequence). The CDR3 covers 17 residues. J was trimmed by 0 bases and V by 4 bases; bases with no gene match: 5. This CDR3 is CASSRGLAGPSTDTQYF. The CDR3 DNA is TGTGCCAGCAGCCGCGGACTAGCGGGACCTAGCACAGATACGCAGTATTTT.

This clonotype appeared a few times. J is TRBJ2-2 and V is TRBV25-1; D ambiguous. V was cut by 2 bases and J by 5 bases, with 12 bases left in between. There are 15 residues in the CDR3. CDR1 is MGHDK, CDR2 SYGVNS, per germline. The CDR3 loop is CASSEGVGYTGELFF. CDR3 bases: TGTGCCAGCAGTGAAGGTGTGGGGTATACCGGGGAGCTGTTTTTT. The full variable domain, rest sourced from reference TRBV25-1 and TRBJ2-2, is EADIYQTPRYLVIGTGKKITLECSQTMGHDKMYWYQQDPGMELHLIHYSYGVNSTEKGDLSSESTVSRIRTEHFPLTLESARPSHTSQYLCASSEGVGYTGELFFGEGSRLTVL.

This chain connects TRBV11-1 to TRBJ2-7; 8 bases align to TRBD1. The CDR3 runs 19 residues. From germline, CDR1 is SGHAT and CDR2 FQDESV (reference sequence). J gave up 1 base and V 0 bases, and 14 bases lay outside the gene matches. CDR3 loop: CASSLAGFGRGLQSYEQYV. In DNA, the CDR3 is TGTGCCAGCAGCTTAGCCGGATTTGGCAGGGGGCTCCAGTCCTACGAGCAGTACGTC.

The chain couples TRBV6-2 or TRBV6-3 to TRBJ1-6; tentatively, D is TRBD1 (5 bases). The germline gives CDR1 MNHEY, CDR2 SVGEGT. Trimming pared 5 bases from V and 10 bases from J, leaving 18 bases between. The CDR3 spans 15 residues. The chain's CDR3 is CASSNPGSWGSPLHF. CDR3 in DNA: TGTGCCAGCAGTAATCCAGGGAGCTGGGGGTCACCCCTCCACTTT.

The genes are TRBV5-6 and TRBJ1-2; 7 bases are shared with TRBD1. From germline, CDR1 is SGHDT and CDR2 YYEEEE. The CDR3 covers 13 residues. V lost 5 bases and J lost 7; bases outside the gene matches: 8. The CDR3 here is CASRFDRESGYTF. The CDR3, as DNA: TGTGCCAGCAGATTCGACAGGGAAAGTGGCTACACCTTC. Using reference TRBV5-6 and TRBJ1-2 for the parts outside the CDR3, the full variable domain is DAGVTQSPTHLIKTRGQQVTLRCSPKSGHDTVSWYQQALGQGPQFIFQYYEEEERQRGNFPDRFSGHQFPNYSSELNVNALLLGDSALYLCASRFDRESGYTFGSGTRLTVV.

The CDR3 is CASSFPTSGGHNEQFF. The CDR3 DNA reads as TGCGCCAGCAGCTTCCCGACTAGCGGGGGACACAATGAGCAGTTCTTC. The V gene is TRBV4-1, the J gene TRBJ2-1; 12 bases are a match to TRBD2. V dropped 5 bases and J dropped 5; count of bases not matched to a gene: 7. CDR3 length: 16 amino acids. Germline CDR1 and CDR2: MGHRA and YSYEKL.

This sequence joins TRBV28 and TRBJ1-2; TRBD1 agrees at 9 bases. The ends lost 4 bases at V and 0 bases at J; junction bases unmatched: 9. Germline V gives CDR1 MDHEN, CDR2 SYDVKM. The CDR3 length is 17 residues. CDR3 loop: CASSSTGTGKANYGYTF. The CDR3 bases are TGTGCCAGCAGTTCCACGGGGACAGGGAAAGCTAACTATGGCTACACCTTC.

This clonotype was observed many times. This chain connects TRBV6-1 to TRBJ2-7, with 10 bases aligning to TRBD2. Trimming at V came to 6 bases and at J to 3 bases, leaving 8 bases not matched to a gene. The V gene's germline CDR1 is MNHNS and CDR2 SASEGT. The CDR3 is made up of 15 amino acids. CDR3 residues: CASSPTSGPVYEQYF. CDR3 DNA sequence: TGTGCCAGCAGCCCGACTAGCGGGCCCGTCTACGAGCAGTACTTC.

The chain combines TRBV20-1 with TRBJ2-2; 8 nucleotides agree with TRBD2. CDR3 length: 14 residues. CDR1 is DFQATT and CDR2 is SNEGSKA in the germline V gene (reference sequence). With V trimmed by 5 bases and J by 5 bases, 7 bases remained unmatched. For the CDR3, the DNA is TGCAGTGCTCCTACGCGGGGGGTAACCGGGGAGCTGTTTTTT. This gives the protein CSAPTRGVTGELFF.

This clonotype has more than one count but fewer than ten. The chain recombines TRBV19 with TRBJ2-7; 12 bases align to TRBD2. With V trimmed by 5 bases and J by 5 bases, 7 bases remained unmatched. The germline V gene encodes CDR1 LNHDA and CDR2 SQIVND (reference sequence). This CDR3 region has 15 residues. The CDR3 nucleotides read TGTGCCAGTAGTGCCCTGACTAGCGGGAGTAACGAGCAGTACTTC. Its protein is CASSALTSGSNEQYF.